These 19 T cell receptor beta chains were all obtained from the same sample, sequenced in a study of shared clonotypes between healthy human individuals. TCRdb's table, derived via immunoSEQ multiplex PCR, lists solely in-frame clones and lacks some. The table has over a million clones, 78% seen once. The material sequenced was memory CD4+ T cells from PBMCs. The sample's subset: CD45RA-negative fraction. These receptor sequences come from a man aged 18 to 29 in good health. Some clones in this sample may be carry-over from other donors' samples.

V usage is TRBV6-5 and J usage is TRBJ1-5, with a possible D match to TRBD1 (5 bases). Germline-derived CDR1 and CDR2 are MNHEY and SVGAGI. The length of the CDR3 is 14 residues. The ends were cut back, 4 bases at V and 3 bases at J, with 10 bases in the middle. CDR3 DNA: TGTGCCAGCAGTTTTGACAGAGACAATCAGCCCCAGCATTTT. This translates into CASSFDRDNQPQHF.

The V call is TRBV28, the J call TRBJ1-2; a weak D match, TRBD1 (6 bases). CDR3 length equals 12 residues. Germline assignment: CDR1 MDHEN and CDR2 SYDVKM. V was clipped by 4 bases and J by 5 bases, with 8 bases between them. CDR3 in amino acids: CASSSGQYGYTF. CDR3 sequence (DNA): TGTGCCAGCAGTTCCGGACAGTATGGCTACACCTTC.

V gene TRBV6-5 combines with J gene TRBJ2-3; D is perhaps TRBD2 (6 bases). V was trimmed by 9 bases and J by 1 base, leaving 8 bases between them. The CDR3 loop spans 12 amino acids. Germline-derived CDR1 and CDR2 are MNHEY and SVGAGI. The CDR3 reads CAREGCTDTQYF. For the CDR3, the DNA is TGTGCCAGGGAGGGCTGCACAGATACGCAGTATTTT.

This chain links TRBV27 with TRBJ1-5, with D hard to call. In germline, CDR1 is MNHEY, CDR2 SMNVEV (reference sequence). V lost 6 bases and J lost 6, with 12 bases in between. The CDR3 contains 13 residues. The CDR3 DNA follows: TGTGCCAGCAGGTTACGAGAGGGTCAGCCCCAGCATTTT. It is translated as CASRLREGQPQHF.

This clone was found a few times. V and J are TRBV30 and TRBJ1-2; no firm D call. Germline V gene lookup returns CDR1 GTSNPN and CDR2 SVGIG (reference sequence). Trimming took off 0 bases at V and 0 bases at J, with 11 bases between the two ends. The CDR3 length is 15 residues. CDR3 in DNA: TGTGCCTGGAGTGTAGGCGGGCTTCCTAACTATGGCTACACCTTC. It specifies CAWSVGGLPNYGYTF.

The V call is TRBV5-1, the J call TRBJ2-3, with D perhaps matching TRBD2 (5 bases). This CDR3 has 15 residues. Trimming took off 4 bases at V and 0 bases at J, with 12 bases between the two ends. Germline loops: CDR1 SGHRS, CDR2 YFSETQ. The CDR3 DNA reads TGCGCCAGCAGCCCCCGGACTGAAAGCACAGATACGCAGTATTTT. This codes for CASSPRTESTDTQYF.

In regard to this clone: One base away lies a much larger clone, so this may be a sequencing read error. This chain connects TRBV5-8 to TRBJ1-2; D remains unclear. V was pared by 2 bases and J by 4 bases, with 0 bases between. This CDR3 spans 10 amino acids. Germline V CDR1 and CDR2: SGHTS, YDEGEE. The CDR3 sequence is CASSFYGYTF. The CDR3 nucleotides read TGTGCCAGCAGCTTCTATGGCTACACCTTC.

This clone is a singleton in its sample. The chain uses TRBV30 and TRBJ1-5; D possibly corresponds to TRBD1 (5 bases). Trimming took 2 bases from V and 0 from J, leaving 8 bases between them. The CDR3 loop spans 14 amino acids. The germline V gene encodes CDR1 GTSNPN and CDR2 SVGIG (reference sequence). CDR3 nucleotides: TGTGCCTGGAGTTCGGGGGGTAGCAATCAGCCCCAGCATTTT. Translated, it gives CAWSSGGSNQPQHF.

This clone was seen at least ten times. The rearrangement links TRBV5-1 to TRBJ2-1; 11 bases are shared with TRBD2. This CDR3 has 15 residues. V trimming: 1 base; J trimming: 7 bases; junction bases outside the gene matches: 4. Germline V lookup: CDR1 SGHRS, CDR2 YFSETQ. The CDR3 here is CASSLLASGRNEQFF. The CDR3 DNA reads TGCGCCAGCAGCTTGTTGGCTAGCGGGAGGAATGAGCAGTTCTTC.

This clone was counted once. CDR3 amino acids: CASSVDRAPYGYTF. CDR3 bases: TGTGCCAGCAGCGTCGACAGGGCCCCCTATGGCTACACCTTC. The rearrangement uses TRBV9 and TRBJ1-2, with 7 bases that match TRBD1. V lost 2 bases to trimming and J lost 4 bases; unmatched junction nucleotides: 5. The germline CDR1 and CDR2 sequences are SGDLS and YYNGEE. The CDR3 consists of 14 residues.

The chain joins TRBV7-9 to TRBJ1-2; maybe TRBD1 (6 bases). The germline gives CDR1 SEHNR, CDR2 FQNEAQ (reference sequence). V lost 1 base to trimming and J lost 10 bases, with 16 bases between them. CDR3 length: 14 residues. As DNA, the CDR3 is TGTGCCAGCAGCTTAGTTGGGGGCGCTGAAACCTACACCTTC. Protein sequence: CASSLVGGAETYTF.

V and J are TRBV28 and TRBJ2-1; D remains ambiguous. CDR1 MDHEN and CDR2 SYDVKM come from the germline V gene. The germline V and J ends were trimmed by 4 bases and 5 bases, with 6 bases remaining between them. This CDR3 is 12 amino acids long. The CDR3 spells CASSYTHNEQFF. The CDR3 DNA sequence: TGTGCCAGCAGTTATACTCACAATGAGCAGTTCTTC.

The gene calls are TRBV6-6 and TRBJ1-2; D not certain. Germline CDR1 reads MNHNY; CDR2 reads SVGAGI (reference sequence). V lost 0 bases, J lost 3 bases, and 8 bases lay in between. The CDR3 runs to 14 residues. The CDR3 sequence is CASSYSEMDYGYTF. CDR3 nucleotides: TGTGCCAGCAGTTACTCGGAAATGGACTATGGCTACACCTTC.

This chain uses TRBV5-4 with TRBJ1-2, with a possible D match to TRBD1 (6 bases). Germline CDR1 is SGHNT and CDR2 is YYREEE (reference sequence). The CDR3 runs 16 residues. V lost 0 bases, J lost 3 bases, and 15 bases lay in between. In DNA, the CDR3 is TGTGCCAGCAGCTTGGCCTCGACAGGATGGGACTATGGCTACACCTTC. Its translation is CASSLASTGWDYGYTF.

The genes are TRBV28 and TRBJ2-2; D uncertain. This CDR3 contains 12 residues. Per germline, CDR1 MDHEN and CDR2 SYDVKM. V was clipped by 2 bases and J by 9 bases, with 7 bases between them. Written as DNA, the CDR3 is TGTGCCAGCAGTTTACGTAAGCGGGAGCTGTTTTTT. Protein product: CASSLRKRELFF.

V and J are TRBV7-8 and TRBJ2-1; D not certain. The CDR3 spans 16 residues. Germline loops: CDR1 SGHVS, CDR2 FQNEAQ. V gave up 5 bases and J gave up 1 base, with 15 bases separating them. DNA of the CDR3: TGTGCCAGCAGCCTAAACCGACTGGGATCCTACAATGAGCAGTTCTTC. Translated: CASSLNRLGSYNEQFF.

V usage is TRBV7-2 and J usage is TRBJ2-3; D may be TRBD2 (6 bases). V was trimmed by 5 bases and J by 5 bases, leaving 29 bases between them. The CDR3 length is 19 residues. The germline V gene encodes CDR1 SGHTA and CDR2 FQGNSA. The CDR3: CASSVSLSTSRPSGDTQYF. In DNA form, the CDR3 reads TGTGCCAGCAGCGTAAGCTTGTCCACTAGCCGACCGTCCGGAGATACGCAGTATTTT.

The chain employs TRBV7-2 and TRBJ2-1; 11 positions match TRBD2. Germline CDR1 SGHTA, CDR2 FQGNSA. The junction had 7 bases not matched to a gene; V was cut back by 5 bases and J by 10 bases. CDR3 length equals 14 residues. This chain's CDR3 is CASSPPRTSGEQFF. DNA for the CDR3: TGTGCCAGCAGCCCCCCCCGGACTAGCGGGGAGCAGTTCTTC.

V and J are TRBV27 and TRBJ2-1; a possible D gene is TRBD2 (6 bases). Trimming left V 2 bases short and J 0 bases short, with 11 bases between. This CDR3 has 16 residues. Germline values: CDR1 MNHEY, CDR2 SMNVEV (reference sequence). The CDR3: CASSLVADSSYNEQFF. In nucleotides, the CDR3 is TGTGCCAGCAGTTTAGTAGCGGATAGCTCCTACAATGAGCAGTTCTTC.